The rows below give T cell receptor beta chains drawn from one sample of a study of CD8 T cells in ankylosing spondylitis. Each CDR3 protein is one row after TCRdb ran MiXCR on the 5' RACE reads. The repertoire holds 250,000 to 400,000 distinct CDR3 sequences, around 10% seen once, with roughly 9.2% in the top ten. The sequenced sample consisted of blood, either unsorted or a sorted T cell fraction (not recorded which). Source of these receptors: a female donor with ankylosing spondylitis or in good health (not recorded which). CDR3s include the opening cysteine and the closing phenylalanine or tryptophan. A D gene is named only where the DNA matches it firmly. Size tells how often a clone was seen (once, few, many) or the class of an expanded clone, and some rows leave it out.

clone size	V gene	D gene	J gene	CDR3 DNA	CDR3 protein
many	TRBV7-9	.	TRBJ1-5	TGTGCCAGCAGCCCTATCCGGGACGAACAGCCCCAGCATTTT	CASSPIRDEQPQHF
.	TRBV5-5	.	TRBJ1-3	TGTGCCAGCAGCTTGGAAGGAGGTGGGGGAGGAAACACCATATATTTT	CASSLEGGGGGNTIYF
.	TRBV29-1	.	TRBJ2-1	TGCAGCGTTGAAGATCTCGTGGGTTCGGGGGAAATAGGATACAATGAGCAGTTCTTC	CSVEDLVGSGEIGYNEQFF
many	TRBV20-1	.	TRBJ1-6	TGCAGTGCCCCGGTAACAGGCGCCTCACCCCTCCACTTT	CSAPVTGASPLHF
.	TRBV7-8	.	TRBJ2-1	TGTGCCAGCAGCTTAGCGCTGTCTCCGGAGCTCTCCTACAATGAGCAGTTCTTC	CASSLALSPELSYNEQFF
many	TRBV20-1	.	TRBJ2-7	TGCAGTGCTAGAGGTGGTGACTTGAACCCTTACGAGCAGTACTTC	CSARGGDLNPYEQYF
many	TRBV15	.	TRBJ2-7	TGTGCCACCAGCAGAGGATCCGGACAGAACTACGAGCAGTACTTC	CATSRGSGQNYEQYF
few	TRBV28	TRBD2	TRBJ2-5	TGTGCCAGCAGTTTAACGGGAGGTACTCGTGGGACCCAGTACTTC	CASSLTGGTRGTQYF
.	TRBV7-2	TRBD1	TRBJ2-2	TGTGCCAGCAGTTCCAGGGGGCTTTTGAACACCGGGGAGCTGTTTTTT	CASSSRGLLNTGELFF
few	TRBV10-3	.	TRBJ1-1	TGTGCCATCAGTGAGTCGAGGGGGAACACTGAAGCTTTCTTT	CAISESRGNTEAFF
many	TRBV12-3/TRBV12-4	.	TRBJ1-6	TGTGCCAGCAGCACCGACCTGTCACCCCTCCACTTT	CASSTDLSPLHF
.	TRBV7-3	TRBD1	TRBJ2-3	TGTGCCAGCAGCTTATGGGGACAGAGCACAGATACGCAGTATTTT	CASSLWGQSTDTQYF
few	TRBV20-1	.	TRBJ2-7	TGCAGTGCCCCCCAGGGGACGACCTACGAGCAGTACTTC	CSAPQGTTYEQYF
.	TRBV28	.	TRBJ2-6	TGTGCCAGCAGTCTGCGGGGGGCCAACGTCCTGACTTTC	CASSLRGANVLTF
many	TRBV29-1	TRBD1	TRBJ1-4	TGCAGCGCCGTCGGGACAGATAATGAAAAACTGTTTTTT	CSAVGTDNEKLFF
.	TRBV7-2	.	TRBJ2-7	TGTGCCAGCAGCTCCCGGTCTAGCGCGGTAGTGGACGAGCAGTACTTC	CASSSRSSAVVDEQYF
.	TRBV7-9	TRBD1	TRBJ2-7	TGTGCCAGCAGCTCACCGGGACAGGGGTGGTACGAGCAGTACTTC	CASSSPGQGWYEQYF
many	TRBV10-3	.	TRBJ2-3	TGTGCCATCGGGGCTAACACAGATACGCAGTATTTT	CAIGANTDTQYF
many	TRBV7-2	.	TRBJ2-1	TGTGCCAGCAGCTTAGCGCTGAGACTATCCGACGAATACAATGAGCAGTTCTTC	CASSLALRLSDEYNEQFF
once	TRBV7-6	TRBD1	TRBJ1-1	TGTGCCAGCACCCGGGCGTCAGGGGGCACTGAAGCTTTCTTT	CASTRASGGTEAFF
few	TRBV9	TRBD2	TRBJ2-5	TGTGCCAGCAGCTTGTACCGGGGGGGTGGATCGGAGACCCAGTACTTC	CASSLYRGGGSETQYF
few	TRBV24-1	TRBD2	TRBJ2-1	TGTGCCACCAGTGATTGGACTAGCAGTAGGAATGAGCAGTTCTTC	CATSDWTSSRNEQFF
few	TRBV9	TRBD1	TRBJ2-4	TGTGCCAGCAGCCGCGACAGGGATGCCAAAAACATTCAGTACTTC	CASSRDRDAKNIQYF
many	TRBV5-1	.	TRBJ1-4	TGCGCCAGCAGACGCGACAGCACTAATGAAAAACTGTTTTTT	CASRRDSTNEKLFF
many	TRBV5-5	TRBD1	TRBJ1-2	TGTGCCAGCAGCTTGGAGGGGGCAGGGGCCCACTATGGCTACACCTTC	CASSLEGAGAHYGYTF
.	TRBV25-1	TRBD1	TRBJ2-7	TGTGCCAGCAGTGAACGTCCGACAGGGTTTCGGGAGCAGTACTTC	CASSERPTGFREQYF
many	TRBV2	TRBD1	TRBJ1-5	TGTGCCAGGAGACAGGGGAATCAGCCCCAGCATTTT	CARRQGNQPQHF
many	TRBV4-3	TRBD2	TRBJ2-3	TGCGCCAGCAGCCAAGATCCGGGACTACCCACAGATACGCAGTATTTT	CASSQDPGLPTDTQYF
.	TRBV6-1	.	TRBJ1-1	TGTGCCAGCAGTGAGACAACAGTTGAAGCTTTCTTT	CASSETTVEAFF
.	TRBV12-3/TRBV12-4	.	TRBJ1-2	TGTGCCAGCACCGGAGTAGGGGCCTGGGGTATGAGCGGCTACACCTTC	CASTGVGAWGMSGYTF
many	TRBV20-1	TRBD2	TRBJ2-3	TGCAGTGCTAGAGATCGCGGGAGGGCCACAGATACGCAGTATTTT	CSARDRGRATDTQYF
.	TRBV20-1	.	TRBJ1-3	TGCAGTGTGCGAAGGGGATCTGGAAACACCATATATTTT	CSVRRGSGNTIYF
.	TRBV20-1	.	TRBJ2-5	TGCAGTGCGCGAATCAAGCGGGTCCAAGAGACCCAGTACTTC	CSARIKRVQETQYF
many	TRBV7-9	.	TRBJ2-2	TGTGCCAGCAGGACCTCTAGGGACACCGGGGAGCTGTTTTTT	CASRTSRDTGELFF
few	TRBV7-9	TRBD1	TRBJ1-1	TGTGCCAGCAGCTTAAACAGGGGGTTCACTGAAGCTTTCTTT	CASSLNRGFTEAFF
many	TRBV12-3/TRBV12-4	.	TRBJ1-2	TGTGCCAGCAGTTTTGGACGCCGGGCTGCCTATGGCTACACCTTC	CASSFGRRAAYGYTF
many	TRBV6-1	TRBD2	TRBJ2-3	TGTGCCAGCAGAAGTAGCGGGGGGGACTCCCTTAGCACAGATACGCAGTATTTT	CASRSSGGDSLSTDTQYF
many	TRBV5-1	.	TRBJ2-1	TGCGCCAGCAGCTTGTCTGAATCCAATGAGCAGTTCTTC	CASSLSESNEQFF
many	TRBV5-1	.	TRBJ2-1	TGCGCCAGCAGCACGGGACTCCAGAGCTCCTACAATGAGCAGTTCTTC	CASSTGLQSSYNEQFF
many	TRBV20-1	.	TRBJ2-5	TGCAGTGCTAGAGATAAATCTAAGACCCAGTACTTC	CSARDKSKTQYF
many	TRBV20-1	TRBD2	TRBJ2-3	TGCAGTGCTGGGACTAGTCTGGCGCAGTATTTT	CSAGTSLAQYF
many	TRBV20-1	.	TRBJ2-4	TGCAGTGCTGACGGGAACATTCAGTACTTC	CSADGNIQYF
.	TRBV4-1	.	TRBJ2-2	TGCGCCAGCAGATCTAGCTCTAACACCGGGGAGCTGTTTTTT	CASRSSSNTGELFF
.	TRBV29-1	.	TRBJ2-2	TGCAGCGTTGTTGTCGCCGAGGGGGAGCTGTTTTTT	CSVVVAEGELFF
.	TRBV7-7	.	TRBJ2-2	TGTGCCAGCAGCAACCGGGACGGCACCGGGGAGCTGTTTTTT	CASSNRDGTGELFF
.	TRBV28	TRBD1	TRBJ1-2	TGTGCCAGCAGTTTTACGGGACAGCGATATGGCTACACCTTC	CASSFTGQRYGYTF
few	TRBV10-3	TRBD2	TRBJ2-3	TGTGCCATCAGTGAGTCGAGGCTAGCGGGGACCACAGATACGCAGTATTTT	CAISESRLAGTTDTQYF
few	TRBV5-1	TRBD2	TRBJ2-5	TGCGCCAGCAGCTGGAGACTAGCGGCACAAGAGACCCAGTACTTC	CASSWRLAAQETQYF
few	TRBV7-2	TRBD2	TRBJ2-5	TGTGCCAGCAGCTTGACTAGCGGGTACCAAGAGACCCAGTACTTC	CASSLTSGYQETQYF
many	TRBV12-3/TRBV12-4	.	TRBJ1-4	TGTGCCACCAAGGGGAACGATGAAAAACTGTTTTTT	CATKGNDEKLFF
few	TRBV27	TRBD1	TRBJ2-1	TGTGCCAGCAGTTTAGGGACAGGGGGCTGGGAGCAGTTCTTC	CASSLGTGGWEQFF
.	TRBV6-5	TRBD1	TRBJ2-1	TGTGCCAGCAGTTACGTAATGGGACAGGAAGGGTTCTTC	CASSYVMGQEGFF
many	TRBV20-1	.	TRBJ1-6	TGCAGTGCCCCGACATCCCCGGGGCCACCCCTCCACTTT	CSAPTSPGPPLHF